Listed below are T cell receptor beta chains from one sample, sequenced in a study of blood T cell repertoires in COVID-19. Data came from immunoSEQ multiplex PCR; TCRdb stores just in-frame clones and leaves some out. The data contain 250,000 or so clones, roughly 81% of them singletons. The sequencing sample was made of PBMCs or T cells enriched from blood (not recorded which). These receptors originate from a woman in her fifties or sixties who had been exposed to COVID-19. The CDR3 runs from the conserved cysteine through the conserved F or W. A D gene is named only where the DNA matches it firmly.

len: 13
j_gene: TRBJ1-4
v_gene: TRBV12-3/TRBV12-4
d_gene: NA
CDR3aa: CASRSRGSEKLFF
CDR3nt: TGTGCCAGCAGGAGCAGGGGAAGTGAAAAACTGTTTTTT

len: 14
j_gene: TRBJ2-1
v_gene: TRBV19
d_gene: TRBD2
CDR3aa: CASSIALAGGQQFF
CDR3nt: TGTGCCAGTAGTATAGCACTAGCGGGGGGGCAGCAGTTCTTC

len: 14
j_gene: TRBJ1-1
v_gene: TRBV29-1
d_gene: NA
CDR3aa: CSFKRGFGDTEAFF
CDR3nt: TGCAGCTTCAAAAGGGGATTTGGAGACACTGAAGCTTTCTTT

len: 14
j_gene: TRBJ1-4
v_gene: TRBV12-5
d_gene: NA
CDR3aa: CASGLTGSNEKLFF
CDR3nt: TGTGCTAGTGGTTTAACAGGGTCTAATGAAAAACTGTTTTTT

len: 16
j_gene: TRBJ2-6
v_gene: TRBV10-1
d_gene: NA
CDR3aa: CASSEGVKAGANVLTF
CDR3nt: TGCGCCAGCAGTGAAGGGGTAAAGGCTGGGGCCAACGTCCTGACTTTC

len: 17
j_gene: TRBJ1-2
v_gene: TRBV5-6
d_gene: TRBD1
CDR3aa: CASTEMGKGAANYGYTF
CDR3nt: TGTGCCAGCACCGAGATGGGGAAGGGGGCGGCCAACTATGGCTACACCTTC

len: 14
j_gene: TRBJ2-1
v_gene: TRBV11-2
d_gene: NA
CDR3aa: CASSLVPSHNEQFF
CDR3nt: TGTGCCAGCAGCTTAGTCCCGAGCCACAATGAGCAGTTCTTC

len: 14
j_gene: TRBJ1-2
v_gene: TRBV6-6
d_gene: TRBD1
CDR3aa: CASSYLTGVYGYTF
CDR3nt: TGTGCCAGCAGTTACTTAACAGGGGTATATGGCTACACCTTC

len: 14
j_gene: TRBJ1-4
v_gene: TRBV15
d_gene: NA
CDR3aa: CATSSGRGAEKLFF
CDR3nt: TGTGCCACCAGCTCCGGCCGGGGGGCTGAAAAACTGTTTTTT

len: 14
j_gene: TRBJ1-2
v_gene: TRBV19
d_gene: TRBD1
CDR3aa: CASSVTDRGGGYTF
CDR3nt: TGTGCCAGTAGTGTCACAGACAGGGGTGGCGGCTACACCTTC

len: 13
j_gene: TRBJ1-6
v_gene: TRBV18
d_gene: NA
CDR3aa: CASSPQVGGILHF
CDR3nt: TGTGCCAGCTCACCACAAGTCGGGGGAATCCTCCACTTT

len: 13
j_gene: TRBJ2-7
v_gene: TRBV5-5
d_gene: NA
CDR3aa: CASSSQGTYEQYF
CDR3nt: TGTGCCAGCAGCTCACAGGGTACCTACGAGCAGTACTTC

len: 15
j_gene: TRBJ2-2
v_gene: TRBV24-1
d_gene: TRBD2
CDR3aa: CATSRAAGDTGELFF
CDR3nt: TGTGCCACCTCTAGGGCAGCGGGGGACACCGGGGAGCTGTTTTTT

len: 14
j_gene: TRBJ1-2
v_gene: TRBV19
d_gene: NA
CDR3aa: CASSPRGGFYGYTF
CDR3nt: TGTGCCAGTAGTCCCCGGGGGGGATTCTATGGCTACACCTTC

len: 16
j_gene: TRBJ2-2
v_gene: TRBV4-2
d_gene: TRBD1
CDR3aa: CASSPMTGGNTGELFF
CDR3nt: TGTGCCAGCAGCCCAATGACAGGGGGGAACACCGGGGAGCTGTTTTTT

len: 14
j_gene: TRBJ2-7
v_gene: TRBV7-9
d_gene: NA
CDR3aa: CASTPPQGPYEQYF
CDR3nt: TGTGCCAGCACCCCTCCCCAGGGGCCCTACGAGCAGTACTTC

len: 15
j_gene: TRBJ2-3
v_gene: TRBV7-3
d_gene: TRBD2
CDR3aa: CASSLTSGFTDTQYF
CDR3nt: TGTGCCAGCAGCTTAACTAGCGGGTTCACAGATACGCAGTATTTT

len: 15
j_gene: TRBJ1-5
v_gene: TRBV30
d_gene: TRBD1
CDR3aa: CAWSLGGYGNQPQHF
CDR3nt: TGTGCCTGGAGCCTAGGGGGCTATGGCAATCAGCCCCAGCATTTT

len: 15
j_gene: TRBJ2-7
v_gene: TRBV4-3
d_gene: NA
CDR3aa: CASSQFKGHSYEQYF
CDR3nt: TGCGCCAGCAGCCAATTCAAGGGGCACTCCTACGAGCAGTACTTC

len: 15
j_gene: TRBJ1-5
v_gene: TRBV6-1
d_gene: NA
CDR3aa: CASSEGARGRQPQHF
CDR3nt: TGTGCCAGCAGTGAAGGGGCAAGGGGTAGACAGCCCCAGCATTTT